A single sample gave rise to the 9 T cell receptor beta chains below, sequenced in a study of blood T cell repertoires in COVID-19 (dated by TCRdb to about 2020). Library creation used the immunoSEQ multiplex PCR assay. What TCRdb holds here is the immuneACCESS table cut down to in-frame rearrangements. Part of the clones is not present; checked against another copy, under half of the missing clones reflect an unresolved V gene, and the others are unexplained. Across this sample there are 90,000 or so clones, with 86% seen only once. Jointly, the top ten make up 25% of the sample. Input material: peripheral blood. The source is a human donor in a cohort sampled during active COVID-19.

This chain joins TRBV7-6 and TRBJ2-3, with 8 bases fitting TRBD1. Germline V gene data show CDR1 as SGHVS and CDR2 as FNYEAQ. There are 15 residues in the CDR3. The ends lost 4 bases at V and 1 base at J; junction bases unmatched: 4. In nucleotides, the CDR3 is TGTGCCAGCAGCTCGTGGACAGGGCGCACAGATACGCAGTATTTT. Translated: CASSSWTGRTDTQYF.

This clone was counted between two and nine times. Other nucleotide sequences from this sample produce the same CDR3. The V and J genes are TRBV9 and TRBJ1-1; no clear D. The germline CDR1 and CDR2 sequences are SGDLS and YYNGEE. The CDR3 is 13 residues long. Trimming took off 4 bases at V and 4 bases at J, with 11 bases between the two ends. CDR3 DNA: TGTGCCAGCAGCTTCGGAGATGGCACTGAAGCTTTCTTT. It translates to CASSFGDGTEAFF. The full variable domain, its missing parts supplied by reference TRBV9 and TRBJ1-1, is DSGVTQTPKHLITATGQRVTLRCSPRSGDLSVYWYQQSLDQGLQFLIQYYNGEERAKGNILERFSAQQFPDLHSELNLSSLELGDSALYFCASSFGDGTEAFFGQGTRLTVV.

This chain links TRBV6-6 with TRBJ2-1; TRBD2 matches at 10 bases. Losses at the gene ends were 8 bases for V and 2 bases for J; bases not matched to a gene: 3. CDR3 length: 14 residues. Per germline, CDR1 MNHNY and CDR2 SVGAGI (reference sequence). CDR3: CASESGRAYNEQFF. DNA for the CDR3: TGTGCCAGCGAGAGCGGGAGGGCCTACAATGAGCAGTTCTTC.

The V and J genes are TRBV5-1 and TRBJ2-5, with 11 nucleotides matching TRBD2. J gave up 4 bases and V 2 bases, and 4 bases lay outside the gene matches. This CDR3 is 15 amino acids long. Germline CDR1 reads SGHRS; CDR2 reads YFSETQ. CDR3 sequence: CASSFTSGRTETQYF. CDR3 DNA sequence: TGCGCCAGCAGCTTCACTAGCGGGAGAACAGAGACCCAGTACTTC. Full variable domain (outside the CDR3, taken from reference TRBV5-1 and TRBJ2-5): KAGVTQTPRYLIKTRGQQVTLSCSPISGHRSVSWYQQTPGQGLQFLFEYFSETQRNKGNFPGRFSGRQFSNSRSEMNVSTLELGDSALYLCASSFTSGRTETQYFGPGTRLLVL.

This clone turned up a few times. This chain uses TRBV7-2 with TRBJ1-1; 8 bases fit TRBD1. CDR1 is SGHTA, CDR2 FQGNSA, per germline. This CDR3 has 14 residues. The V and J ends lost 3 bases and 4 bases, in that order; junction bases with no gene match: 4. The CDR3 loop reads CASSFSTGGTEAFF. DNA for the CDR3: TGTGCCAGCAGCTTCTCAACAGGGGGCACTGAAGCTTTCTTT.

This chain joins TRBV27 and TRBJ2-7; no firm D call. Germline CDR1 MNHEY, CDR2 SMNVEV (reference sequence). The CDR3 runs to 13 residues. The ends were cut back, 3 bases at V and 0 bases at J, with 6 bases in the middle. The CDR3, as DNA: TGTGCCAGCAGTTTGGCCGACTCCTACGAGCAGTACTTC. It yields the protein CASSLADSYEQYF.

This chain uses TRBV27 with TRBJ2-1, with a possible D match to TRBD2 (6 bases). CDR3 length: 15 amino acids. Germline CDR1 and CDR2: MNHEY and SMNVEV (reference sequence). Trimming left V 2 bases short and J 3 bases short, with 11 bases between. The CDR3 is CASSLQAGFYNEQFF. In nucleotides, the CDR3 is TGTGCCAGCAGTTTACAGGCGGGGTTCTACAATGAGCAGTTCTTC.

This clone was picked up one time. The chain carries TRBV29-1 and TRBJ2-3, with D possibly being TRBD2 (5 bases). The V end lost 4 bases, the J end lost 3 bases, and 20 bases lay between the germline ends. This CDR3 spans 16 amino acids. The germline CDR1 and CDR2 sequences are SQVTM and ANQGSEA. CDR3: CSVVLHEGSRTDTQYF. The CDR3 nucleotides are TGCAGCGTTGTCCTACATGAGGGAAGCAGGACAGATACGCAGTATTTT.

This clone was seen a few times. Additional DNA sequences in this sample encode the identical CDR3. The chain uses TRBV7-8 and TRBJ1-3; 8 bases line up with TRBD1. Germline V gene sequence: CDR1 SGHVS, CDR2 FQNEAQ. J gave up 2 bases and V 2 bases, and 8 bases lay outside the gene matches. This CDR3 spans 17 amino acids. CDR3: CASSLPRTGKPGNTIYF. The DNA of the CDR3 is TGTGCCAGCAGCTTACCTCGGACAGGGAAACCTGGAAACACCATATATTTT.